This T cell receptor beta chain was captured by sequencing in a study of T cells in Graves' hyperthyroidism and ophthalmopathy. Researchers took RNA transcripts and amplified the TCR beta CDR3 regions from them. First-round RT-PCR with HTBI primers amplified the TCR CDR3 region. TCRdb re-called the multiplex PCR reads with MiXCR, one entry per CDR3 protein. The table has about 540,000 distinct CDR3 sequences, just over 45% seen once; the top ten hold about 8%. General study points: Blood samples included most of the expanded thyroid clonotypes exceeding 0.001.

V was pared by 7 bases and J by 2 bases, with 15 bases between. This CDR3 spans 14 amino acids. Germline V gives CDR1 SNHLY, CDR2 FYNNEI. Regarding this clonotype: Its cognate antigen is unknown.

Uncontrolled infection, other autoimmune disease, pregnancy or lactation led to exclusion. The TCR sequence derives from a woman under 30 with Graves' hyperthyroidism. This sequence joins TRBV2 and TRBJ2-7, with a possible D match to TRBD1 (6 bases). Sequences were obtained from peripheral blood or thyroid tissue (not recorded which). The CDR3: CASKHRVRAYEQYF. CDR3 DNA sequence: TGTGCCAGCAAGCACAGGGTCCGGGCCTACGAGCAGTACTTC. The full variable domain, rest sourced from reference TRBV2 and TRBJ2-7, is EPEVTQTPSHQVTQMGQEVILRCVPISNHLYFYWYRQILGQKVEFLVSFYNNEISEKSEIFDDQFSVERPDGSNFTLKIRSTKLEDSAMYFCASKHRVRAYEQYFGPGTRLTVT.